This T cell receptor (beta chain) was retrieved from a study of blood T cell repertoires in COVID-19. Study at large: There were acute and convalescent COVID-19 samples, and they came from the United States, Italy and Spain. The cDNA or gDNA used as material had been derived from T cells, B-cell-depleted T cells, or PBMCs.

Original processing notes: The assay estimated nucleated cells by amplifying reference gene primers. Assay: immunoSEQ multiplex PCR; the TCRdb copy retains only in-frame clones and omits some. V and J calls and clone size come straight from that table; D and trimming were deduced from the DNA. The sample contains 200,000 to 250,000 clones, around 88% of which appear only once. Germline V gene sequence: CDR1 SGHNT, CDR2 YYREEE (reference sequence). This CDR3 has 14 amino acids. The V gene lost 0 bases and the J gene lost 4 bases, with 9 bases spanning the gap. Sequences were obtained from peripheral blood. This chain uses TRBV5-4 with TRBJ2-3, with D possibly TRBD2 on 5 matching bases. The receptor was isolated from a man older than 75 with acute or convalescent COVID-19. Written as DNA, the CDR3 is TGTGCCAGCAGCTTGGGGGGAGACGCAGATACGCAGTATTTT. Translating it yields CASSLGGDADTQYF.